Listed below are T cell receptor beta chains from one sample, sequenced in a study of identical twins. One entry per CDR3 protein results from TCRdb running MiXCR on the 5' RACE reads. The repertoire holds about 550,000 distinct CDR3 sequences, with about a fifth as singletons. These sequences were also reported in another study, on yellow fever vaccine responses in identical twins.

The specimen sequenced was CD4+ T cells sorted from blood. The source is a woman aged 18-30 years in good health. Both conserved end residues are part of each CDR3. The D gene is left open where the match is weak.

d_call,v_call,cdr3_aa
-,TRBV5-1,CASTRSSASDTQYF
-,TRBV5-1,CASSRDFGNNEKLFF
-,TRBV4-1,CASSLRRNQETQYF
TRBD2,TRBV20-1,CSARDGRGTGELFF
-,TRBV28,CASSLVLRVTEAFF
-,TRBV12-3/TRBV12-4,CASTLRVVGVADTQYF
TRBD2,TRBV28,CASSLWTSGSTDTQYF
TRBD2,TRBV9,CASSVGLAGAYNEQFF
-,TRBV3-1,CASSQYGGRGEQFF
TRBD2,TRBV5-1,CASSSGTGRAGEQFF
TRBD2,TRBV28,CASSPMGASGTGEQFF
TRBD2,TRBV5-1,CASSLWSSGSSTDTQYF
-,TRBV3-1,CASSQGGRTGELFF
-,TRBV5-1,CASSASTGTSGYTF
TRBD1,TRBV10-1,CASSDPGQPYEQYF
TRBD2,TRBV11-2,CASSFHREGADTQYF